A selection of T cell receptor beta chains follows, all from one sample in a study of regulatory T cells in long-lasting Graves disease. TCRdb re-analysed the multiplex PCR reads in MiXCR, keeping a single row per CDR3 protein. The sample includes 250,000 or so distinct CDR3 sequences, over 20% of them seen just once. The sequencing here drew on peripheral blood mononuclear cells (PBMCs), taken at new diagnosis, from a patient treated with antithyroid drugs. These receptors all come from a female donor with Graves disease. CDR3s include the opening cysteine and the closing phenylalanine or tryptophan.

j_gene: TRBJ2-1; v_gene: TRBV6-2/TRBV6-3; CDR3aa: CASSFKTGRHEQFF
j_gene: TRBJ2-4; v_gene: TRBV7-2; CDR3aa: CASSFGGSKNIQYF
j_gene: TRBJ1-2; v_gene: TRBV6-1; CDR3aa: CASRSDMAGYTF
j_gene: TRBJ1-2; v_gene: TRBV7-2; CDR3aa: CASRRTGGVGGYTF
j_gene: TRBJ2-7; v_gene: TRBV12-3/TRBV12-4; CDR3aa: CASSPPGRGNEQYF
j_gene: TRBJ1-2; v_gene: TRBV20-1; CDR3aa: CSAPRGGTNNYGYTF
j_gene: TRBJ2-7; v_gene: TRBV11-2; CDR3aa: CASSIGQRMLYEQYF
j_gene: TRBJ1-1; v_gene: TRBV9; CDR3aa: CASSSEMGYEAFF
j_gene: TRBJ2-7; v_gene: TRBV12-3/TRBV12-4; CDR3aa: CASSRTNSEQYF
j_gene: TRBJ2-3; v_gene: TRBV4-3; CDR3aa: CASSQWGSTSTDTQYF
j_gene: TRBJ2-1; v_gene: TRBV18; CDR3aa: CASSPGGRHNEQFF
j_gene: TRBJ2-2; v_gene: TRBV7-6; CDR3aa: CASSPILAGGTNTGELFF
j_gene: TRBJ2-1; v_gene: TRBV7-3; CDR3aa: CASSLTRDPENEQFF
j_gene: TRBJ2-3; v_gene: TRBV12-3/TRBV12-4; CDR3aa: CASSGLAGDGDTQYF